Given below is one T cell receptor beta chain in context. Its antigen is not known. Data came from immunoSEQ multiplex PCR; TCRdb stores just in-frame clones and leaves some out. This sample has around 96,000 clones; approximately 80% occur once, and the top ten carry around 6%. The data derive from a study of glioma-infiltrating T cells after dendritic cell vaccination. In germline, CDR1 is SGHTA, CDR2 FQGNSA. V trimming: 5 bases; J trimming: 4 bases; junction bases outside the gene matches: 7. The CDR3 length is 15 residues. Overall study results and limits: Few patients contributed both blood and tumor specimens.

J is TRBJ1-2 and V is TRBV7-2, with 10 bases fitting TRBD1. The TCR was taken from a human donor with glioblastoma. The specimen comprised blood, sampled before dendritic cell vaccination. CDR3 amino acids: CASSPRTGGTYGYTF. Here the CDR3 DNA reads TGTGCCAGCAGCCCCCGGACAGGGGGTACCTATGGCTACACCTTC.